This record looks at one T cell receptor beta chain sequence and its context. The source of the sample is a study of blood T cell repertoires in COVID-19. Turning to the study itself: T cells, B-cell-depleted T cells, or PBMCs provided the cDNA or gDNA that served as material.

Seattle enrolled patients during active infection and tracked them longitudinally. In the original processing: Scientists estimated how many nucleated cells there were by amplifying reference gene primers. TCRdb's copy holds only in-frame clones and misses some; the assay was immunoSEQ multiplex PCR. V and J calls and clone size are copied from that table; D and trimming were computed from the DNA. The sample lists 360,000 or so clones, over 85% occurring once. CDR1 and CDR2 from the germline V gene are MGHDK and SYGVNS. The trim removed 1 base at V and 6 bases at J, leaving 4 bases unmatched. The CDR3 is 14 residues long.

This sequence joins TRBV25-1 and TRBJ1-2, with 8 bases matching TRBD1. This sequence was found in an older woman with COVID-19, enrolled during active disease. Sequencing was done on a sample of peripheral blood. For the CDR3, the DNA is TGTGCCAGCAGTGAATGGGCGACAGGGGATGGCTACACCTTC. Translating it yields CASSEWATGDGYTF.